The 18 T cell receptor beta chains listed next were all sequenced from one sample in a study of T cells in Graves' hyperthyroidism and ophthalmopathy. The investigators amplified TCR beta CDR3 regions from RNA transcripts. The TCR CDR3 first-round RT-PCR relied on the HTBI primer set. TCRdb reanalysed the multiplex PCR reads using MiXCR and keeps one entry per CDR3 protein. The sample includes 480,000 or so distinct CDR3 sequences, approximately 15% of them seen just once. Sequenced input: blood. The receptors stem from a woman in her late teens or twenties with Graves' hyperthyroidism.

This clonotype appeared once. For the CDR3, the DNA is TGTGCCAGCAGCCCCGGGGCGGGGGCCGAGACCCAGTACTTC. It yields the protein CASSPGAGAETQYF. The chain carries TRBV5-4 and TRBJ2-5; tentatively, D is TRBD2 (7 bases). This CDR3 is 14 amino acids long. The V gene lost 4 bases and the J gene lost 5 bases, with 15 bases spanning the gap. The germline V gene encodes CDR1 SGHNT and CDR2 YYREEE (reference sequence).

The J gene is TRBJ1-5, the V gene TRBV11-3; 9 bases fit TRBD1. In germline, CDR1 is SGHNT, CDR2 YENEEA. V trimming: 5 bases; J trimming: 1 base; junction bases outside the gene matches: 6. The CDR3 runs 16 residues. The CDR3 loop is CASSQRTGVSNQPQHF. The CDR3 DNA follows: TGTGCCAGCAGCCAGAGGACAGGGGTGAGCAATCAGCCCCAGCATTTT.

The V and J genes are TRBV27 and TRBJ2-1, with 14 bases that match TRBD2. Germline assignment: CDR1 MNHEY and CDR2 SMNVEV (reference sequence). The ends lost 2 bases at V and 10 bases at J; junction bases unmatched: 7. This CDR3 spans 16 amino acids. The CDR3 DNA follows: TGTGCCAGCAGTTTACGACTAGCGGGAGGGCAAGAGGAGCAGTTCTTC. It encodes CASSLRLAGGQEEQFF.

This clonotype was counted ten times or more. Germline is not matched at one junction end, which may reflect a read error. J is TRBJ2-3 and V is TRBV19; 8 bases match TRBD2. CDR1 is LNHDA and CDR2 is SQIVND in the germline V gene (reference sequence). This CDR3 region has 15 residues. CDR3 coding DNA: TGTGCCAGTAGTATTTTGAGCGGGAGCATAGATACGCAGTATTTT. It is translated as CASSILSGSIDTQYF.

This clonotype was found many times. The J gene is TRBJ2-7, the V gene TRBV9; 9 bases fit TRBD2. V lost 0 bases to trimming and J lost 3 bases; unmatched junction nucleotides: 4. The V gene's germline CDR1 is SGDLS and CDR2 YYNGEE. CDR3 size: 15 residues. CDR3 bases: TGTGCCAGCAGCGTAGGCACTAGCGGGTTCTACGAGCAGTACTTC. It specifies CASSVGTSGFYEQYF.

The chain recombines TRBV4-1 with TRBJ2-7; D perhaps matches TRBD2 (6 bases). The CDR3 sequence is 15 residues long. CDR1 is MGHRA and CDR2 is YSYEKL in the germline V gene. Deletions cut 0 bases from V and 4 bases from J, with 13 bases between. CDR3 nucleotide sequence: TGCGCCAGCAGCCAAGATCCCGGGAGCGGATACGAGCAGTACGTC. As protein: CASSQDPGSGYEQYV.

Ten or more counts support this clonotype. The chain is built from TRBV11-3 and TRBJ1-1; no firm D call. CDR3 length: 14 residues. Germline CDR1 reads SGHNT; CDR2 reads YENEEA. Between the trimmed V and J ends, which lost 2 bases and 0 bases, there was a span of 7 bases. The chain's CDR3 is CASSLRNLNTEAFF. As DNA, the CDR3 is TGTGCCAGCAGCTTAAGGAACCTGAACACTGAAGCTTTCTTT.

This clonotype was picked up a small number of times. The V gene is TRBV7-9, the J gene TRBJ2-5; 9 bases are shared with TRBD2. V lost 1 base and J lost 3; bases outside the gene matches: 3. The CDR3 sequence is 15 residues long. Germline V gene lookup returns CDR1 SEHNR and CDR2 FQNEAQ (reference sequence). CDR3: CASSLGLAVKETQYF. The CDR3 DNA follows: TGTGCCAGCAGCTTAGGACTAGCGGTAAAAGAGACCCAGTACTTC.

The sample holds many counts of this clonotype. The J gene is TRBJ1-1, the V gene TRBV6-2 or TRBV6-3; weak D call: TRBD1 (6 bases). Germline lookup yields CDR1 MNHEY and CDR2 SVGEGT. Trimming pared 5 bases from V and 4 bases from J, leaving 20 bases between. The CDR3 totals 16 residues. The CDR3 nucleotides read TGTGCCAGCAGTGCCTCTTTCAGGGGTTCAAGCACTGAAGCTTTCTTT. Protein sequence: CASSASFRGSSTEAFF.

This clonotype was observed many times. The chain uses TRBV20-1 and TRBJ2-1, with 11 bases aligning to TRBD2. The germline CDR1 and CDR2 sequences are DFQATT and SNEGSKA (reference sequence). V shed 3 bases and J 0 bases; nucleotides not matched to a gene: 28. The CDR3 spans 24 residues. In nucleotides, the CDR3 is TGCAGTGCTAGTGACACGATCGGGTCAAATATAGCGGGAGGGATTTCGGGCTCCTACAATGAGCAGTTCTTC. Translation: CSASDTIGSNIAGGISGSYNEQFF.

This clonotype came up a few times. This sequence joins TRBV18 and TRBJ2-5; no definite D call. Trimming removed 2 bases from V and 13 bases from J, with 14 bases in between. Germline CDR1 reads KGHSH; CDR2 reads LQKENI. CDR3 length: 12 amino acids. The CDR3 reads CASSPIDGALYF. The CDR3 bases are TGTGCCAGCTCACCAATCGATGGAGCCCTGTACTTC.

This clonotype was counted only a few times. The CDR3 DNA reads TGTGCCAGCAGTTTAGCTCTTAGCGCCGAAGGAATAGAGACCCAGTACTTC. It encodes CASSLALSAEGIETQYF. The rearrangement uses TRBV12-3 or TRBV12-4 and TRBJ2-5; D is perhaps TRBD2 (5 bases). The CDR3 runs to 17 residues. V lost 0 bases, J lost 4 bases, and 18 bases lay in between.

This clonotype was recorded a few times. The V call is TRBV7-8, the J call TRBJ2-2; 11 bases match TRBD1. Germline CDR1 is SGHVS and CDR2 is FQNEAQ. The trim removed 4 bases at V and 1 base at J, leaving 2 bases unmatched. This CDR3 has 16 residues. This CDR3 reads CASSSDRGLNTGELFF. CDR3 bases: TGTGCCAGCAGCTCGGACAGGGGGCTGAACACCGGGGAGCTGTTTTTT.

This clonotype was observed many times. The chain links TRBV6-1 to TRBJ1-1; 12 positions match TRBD1. CDR1 is MNHNS, CDR2 SASEGT, per germline. CDR3 size: 16 residues. The ends lost 5 bases at V and 5 bases at J; junction bases unmatched: 9. The CDR3: CASSLLGQGANTEAFF. DNA for the CDR3: TGTGCCAGCAGTTTATTGGGACAGGGGGCTAATACTGAAGCTTTCTTT.

This clonotype was detected many times. The V gene is TRBV2, the J gene TRBJ2-4; 12 bases are a match to TRBD2. Trimming took 4 bases from V and 9 from J; bases not matched to a gene: 4. Germline CDR1 reads SNHLY; CDR2 reads FYNNEI. CDR3 length equals 14 residues. For the CDR3, the DNA is TGTGCCAGCAGTGCGACTAGCGGGAGTGTCATTCAGTACTTC. It translates to CASSATSGSVIQYF. Complete variable domain (other parts from reference TRBV2 and TRBJ2-4): EPEVTQTPSHQVTQMGQEVILRCVPISNHLYFYWYRQILGQKVEFLVSFYNNEISEKSEIFDDQFSVERPDGSNFTLKIRSTKLEDSAMYFCASSATSGSVIQYFGAGTRLSVL.

Only a few counts were recorded for this clonotype. The rearrangement links TRBV9 to TRBJ2-3; 9 nucleotides line up with TRBD2. The germline V gene has CDR1 SGDLS and CDR2 YYNGEE. CDR3 length: 18 residues. V shed 1 base and J 3 bases; nucleotides not matched to a gene: 12. The CDR3 nucleotides are TGTGCCAGCAGCGTATGGCCCATGCGGGAGGGCCGAACAGATACGCAGTATTTT. Its translation: CASSVWPMREGRTDTQYF.

This clonotype was seen at least ten times. The J gene is TRBJ2-7, the V gene TRBV7-9, with 7 bases identical to TRBD1. Trimming at V came to 6 bases and at J to 0 bases, leaving 2 bases not matched to a gene. Germline V CDR1 and CDR2: SEHNR, FQNEAQ (reference sequence). CDR3 length: 13 residues. DNA of the CDR3: TGTGCCAGCAGGAGGGACAGCTCCTACGAGCAGTACTTC. Translating it yields CASRRDSSYEQYF.

The rearrangement links TRBV5-1 to TRBJ2-7, with unresolved D. CDR3 length: 14 amino acids. V was trimmed by 0 bases and J by 3 bases, leaving 10 bases between them. CDR1 and CDR2 from the germline V gene are SGHRS and YFSETQ. CDR3 DNA sequence: TGCGCCAGCAGCTTGGCTGGGTCCGACTACGAGCAGTACTTC. This encodes CASSLAGSDYEQYF.